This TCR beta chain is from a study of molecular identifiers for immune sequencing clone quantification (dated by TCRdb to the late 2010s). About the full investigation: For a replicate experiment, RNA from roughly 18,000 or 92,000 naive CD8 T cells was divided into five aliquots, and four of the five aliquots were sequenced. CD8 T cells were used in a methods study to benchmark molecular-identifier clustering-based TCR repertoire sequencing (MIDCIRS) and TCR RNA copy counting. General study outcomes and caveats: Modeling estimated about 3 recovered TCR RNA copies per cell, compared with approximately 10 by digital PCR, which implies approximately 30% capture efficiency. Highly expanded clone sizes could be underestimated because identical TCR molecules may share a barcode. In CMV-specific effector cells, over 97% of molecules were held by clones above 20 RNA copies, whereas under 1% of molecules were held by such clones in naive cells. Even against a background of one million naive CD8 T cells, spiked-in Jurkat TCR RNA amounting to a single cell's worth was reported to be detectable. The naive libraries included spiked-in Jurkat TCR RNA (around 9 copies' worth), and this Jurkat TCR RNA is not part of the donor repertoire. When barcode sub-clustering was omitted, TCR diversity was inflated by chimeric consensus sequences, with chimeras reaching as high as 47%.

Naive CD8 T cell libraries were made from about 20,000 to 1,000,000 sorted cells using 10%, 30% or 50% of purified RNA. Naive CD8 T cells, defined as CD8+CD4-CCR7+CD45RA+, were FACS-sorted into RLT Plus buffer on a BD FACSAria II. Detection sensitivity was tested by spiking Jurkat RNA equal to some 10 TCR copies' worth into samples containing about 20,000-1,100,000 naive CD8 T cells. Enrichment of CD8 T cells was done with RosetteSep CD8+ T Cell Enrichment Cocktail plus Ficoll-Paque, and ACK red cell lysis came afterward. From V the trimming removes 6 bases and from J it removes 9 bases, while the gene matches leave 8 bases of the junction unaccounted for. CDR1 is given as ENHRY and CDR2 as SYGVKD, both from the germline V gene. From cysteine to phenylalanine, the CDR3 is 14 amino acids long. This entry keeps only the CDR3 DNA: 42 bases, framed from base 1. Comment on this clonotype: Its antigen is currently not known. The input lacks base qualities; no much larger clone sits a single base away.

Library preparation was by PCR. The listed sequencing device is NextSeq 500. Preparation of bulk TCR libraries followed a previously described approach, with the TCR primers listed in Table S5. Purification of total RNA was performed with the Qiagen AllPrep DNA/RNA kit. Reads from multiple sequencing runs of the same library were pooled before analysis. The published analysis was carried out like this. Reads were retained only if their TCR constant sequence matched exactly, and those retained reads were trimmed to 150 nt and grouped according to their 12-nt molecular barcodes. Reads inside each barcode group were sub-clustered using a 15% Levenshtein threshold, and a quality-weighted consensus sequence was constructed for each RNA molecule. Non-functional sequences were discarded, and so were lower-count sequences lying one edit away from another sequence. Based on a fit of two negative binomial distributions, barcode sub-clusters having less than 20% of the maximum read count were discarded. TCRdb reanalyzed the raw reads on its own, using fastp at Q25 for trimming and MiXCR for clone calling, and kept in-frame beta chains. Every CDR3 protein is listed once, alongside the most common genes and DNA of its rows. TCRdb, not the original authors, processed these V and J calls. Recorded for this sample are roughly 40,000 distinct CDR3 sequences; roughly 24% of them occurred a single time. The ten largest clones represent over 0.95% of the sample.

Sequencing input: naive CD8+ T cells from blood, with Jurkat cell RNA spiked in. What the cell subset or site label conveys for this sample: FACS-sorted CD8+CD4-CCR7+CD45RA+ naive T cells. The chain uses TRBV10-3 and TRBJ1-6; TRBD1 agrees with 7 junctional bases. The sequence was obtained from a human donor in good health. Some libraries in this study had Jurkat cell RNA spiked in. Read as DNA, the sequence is TGTGCCATCAGGGGTACAGGGGATCGTTCACCCCTCCACTTT. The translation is CAIRGTGDRSPLHF.